This entry lists 16 T cell receptor beta chains sequenced from one sample in a study of T cell repertoires in cytomegalovirus infection. TCRdb processed the reads anew with MiXCR; each CDR3 protein has one entry. The data contain approximately 600,000 distinct CDR3 sequences, approximately 40% of them seen just once; the ten biggest clones take up over 45%. Antigen specificity for these receptors is unknown. Sequencing was performed on cultured PBMCs, taken from culture after CMV antigen stimulation. Every receptor here comes from a human donor in good health (CMV status not recorded). Some clones in this sample may be carry-over from other donors' samples.

A few counts support this clonotype. The rearrangement uses TRBV7-6 and TRBJ2-1; 8 bases align to TRBD2. CDR3 length: 17 amino acids. V lost 1 base to trimming and J lost 6 bases; unmatched junction nucleotides: 11. Germline V CDR1 and CDR2: SGHVS, FNYEAQ. CDR3 sequence: CASSLGAGRGALNEQFF. In DNA, the CDR3 is TGTGCCAGCAGCTTAGGGGCAGGGCGGGGGGCCCTCAATGAGCAGTTCTTC.

In its sample, this clonotype was seen many times. V usage is TRBV7-8 and J usage is TRBJ1-2; 12 nucleotides line up with TRBD1. Germline CDR1 and CDR2: SGHVS and FQNEAQ. The CDR3 consists of 17 residues. V trimming: 1 base; J trimming: 8 bases; junction bases outside the gene matches: 11. The CDR3 loop reads CASSLGPPGQGAGGYTF. CDR3 in DNA: TGTGCCAGCAGCTTAGGCCCCCCGGGACAGGGGGCGGGGGGCTACACCTTC.

This clonotype was seen a few times. The rearrangement uses TRBV7-6 and TRBJ1-1; D is possibly TRBD1 (5 bases). The length of the CDR3 is 15 residues. Germline loops: CDR1 SGHVS, CDR2 FNYEAQ. Trimming cost V 3 bases and J 4 bases, with 15 bases left between them. CDR3 coding DNA: TGTGCCAGCAGCTTGAATGGAGGGGTTGGCACTGAAGCTTTCTTT. This encodes CASSLNGGVGTEAFF.

The chain uses TRBV5-6 and TRBJ2-7; unclear D gene. Germline V lookup: CDR1 SGHDT, CDR2 YYEEEE. Trimming stripped 6 bases from V and 2 bases from J, with 15 bases between. The CDR3 runs 14 residues. CDR3 sequence reads: CASTTRPPTYEQYF. The CDR3 region has the DNA TGTGCCAGCACCACTCGTCCACCCACCTACGAGCAGTACTTC.

The chain recombines TRBV12-3 or TRBV12-4 with TRBJ1-5; 7 bases are a match to TRBD1. With V trimmed by 3 bases and J by 3 bases, 8 bases remained unmatched. The CDR3 extends over 16 amino acids. CDR3 nucleotides: TGTGCCAGCAGTTTGGAGTCAGGGGGGCCCAATCAGCCCCAGCATTTT. Protein product: CASSLESGGPNQPQHF.

This sequence joins TRBV27 and TRBJ1-1, with 10 bases identical to TRBD1. CDR1 is MNHEY and CDR2 is SMNVEV in the germline V gene (reference sequence). This CDR3 has 18 residues. The V and J ends lost 5 bases and 1 base, in that order; junction bases with no gene match: 13. CDR3 coding DNA: TGTGCCAGCAGTCCTTGGGCGGGGGGGACAGGGGCGAACACTGAAGCTTTCTTT. It is translated as CASSPWAGGTGANTEAFF.

The chain uses TRBV11-2 and TRBJ2-3; D is ambiguous. Trimming pared 5 bases from V and 3 bases from J, leaving 21 bases between. Germline V gives CDR1 SGHAT, CDR2 FQNNGV. The CDR3 covers 17 residues. The CDR3 DNA reads as TGTGCCAGCAGCCCGCTCGGAGCTCTCGTTTGGACAGATACGCAGTATTTT. This translates into CASSPLGALVWTDTQYF. The variable domain in full, completed from reference TRBV11-2 and TRBJ2-3, reads EAGVAQSPRYKIIEKRQSVAFWCNPISGHATLYWYQQILGQGPKLLIQFQNNGVVDDSQLPKDRFSAERLKGVDSTLKIQPAKLEDSAVYLCASSPLGALVWTDTQYFGPGTRLTVL.

A few counts support this clonotype. The chain joins TRBV7-2 to TRBJ2-2; a weak D match, TRBD1 (6 bases). Germline CDR1 is SGHTA and CDR2 is FQGNSA. Trimming cost V 3 bases and J 4 bases, with 12 bases left between them. The CDR3 consists of 15 residues. The CDR3 nucleotides are TGTGCCAGCAGCTTGGGGGCCGAGGGCACCGGGGAGCTGTTTTTT. The encoded protein is CASSLGAEGTGELFF.

The chain joins TRBV19 to TRBJ1-6; D might be TRBD1 (5 bases). There are 15 residues in the CDR3. The V end was cut by 3 bases, the J end by 7 bases, with 13 bases between. CDR1 and CDR2 from the germline V gene are LNHDA and SQIVND (reference sequence). CDR3 sequence (DNA): TGTGCCAGTAGTATGTACGAGACAGAGAATTCACCCCTCCACTTT. Translating gives CASSMYETENSPLHF.

V gene TRBV6-2 or TRBV6-3 combines with J gene TRBJ2-7; D is possibly TRBD2 (6 bases). CDR3 size: 14 residues. V lost 4 bases and J 5 bases, leaving 15 bases between the germline ends. CDR1 MNHEY and CDR2 SVGEGT come from the germline V gene. The CDR3 is CASSFTGTVDEQYF. The CDR3 DNA is TGTGCCAGCAGTTTCACCGGGACTGTCGACGAGCAGTACTTC.

The V and J genes are TRBV29-1 and TRBJ1-1; a possible D gene is TRBD1 (5 bases). This CDR3 is built from 12 residues. V lost 6 bases to trimming and J lost 1 base, with 9 bases between them. CDR1 is SQVTM and CDR2 is ANQGSEA in the germline V gene. The CDR3 is CSVPTENTEAFF. The CDR3 nucleotides are TGCAGCGTACCGACAGAGAACACTGAAGCTTTCTTT.

The rearrangement links TRBV7-2 to TRBJ2-5, with D perhaps assigned TRBD1 or TRBD2 (5 bases each). V was cut by 6 bases and J by 2 bases, with 10 bases left in between. Germline CDR1 is SGHTA and CDR2 is FQGNSA. This CDR3 has 13 amino acids. In nucleotides, the CDR3 is TGTGCCAGCAGGGCCGGGACGCAAGAGACCCAGTACTTC. This sequence encodes CASRAGTQETQYF.

This clonotype was counted only a few times. This rearrangement joins TRBV24-1 to TRBJ2-2; D not resolved. This CDR3 contains 12 residues. Trimming cost V 4 bases and J 7 bases, with 6 bases left between them. The germline gives CDR1 KGHDR, CDR2 SFDVKD. CDR3 sequence: CATSEGIGELFF. The DNA of the CDR3 is TGTGCCACCAGTGAAGGGATCGGGGAGCTGTTTTTT.

This clonotype was seen a single time. V is TRBV7-4 and J is TRBJ1-1, with unresolved D. Trimming left V 0 bases short and J 3 bases short, with 8 bases between. This CDR3 is built from 14 residues. Germline loops: CDR1 SGHVT, CDR2 SQSDAQ. This CDR3 reads CASSLADTYTEAFF. The CDR3, as DNA: TGTGCCAGCAGCTTAGCTGACACCTACACTGAAGCTTTCTTT.

This clonotype showed up just a few times. The genes are TRBV7-8 and TRBJ2-1; D tentatively reads TRBD1 or TRBD2 (5 bases each). Germline CDR1 and CDR2: SGHVS and FQNEAQ. The germline V and J ends were trimmed by 4 bases and 4 bases, with 17 bases remaining between them. This CDR3 contains 16 residues. As DNA, the CDR3 is TGTGCCAGCAGCTCCTTTGGGGCGGGTCCATACAATGAGCAGTTCTTC. Residues: CASSSFGAGPYNEQFF.

The sample holds a few counts of this clonotype. The CDR3 protein is CASSSLGTASKPFF. As DNA, the CDR3 is TGTGCCAGCAGCTCCTTAGGGACAGCCTCAAAGCCTTTCTTT. The J gene is TRBJ1-1, the V gene TRBV7-2; 7 nucleotides align to TRBD1. This CDR3 is built from 14 residues. The J segment lost 12 bases and the V segment lost 4 bases, leaving 14 bases of the junction unmatched. Germline assignment: CDR1 SGHTA and CDR2 FQGNSA.